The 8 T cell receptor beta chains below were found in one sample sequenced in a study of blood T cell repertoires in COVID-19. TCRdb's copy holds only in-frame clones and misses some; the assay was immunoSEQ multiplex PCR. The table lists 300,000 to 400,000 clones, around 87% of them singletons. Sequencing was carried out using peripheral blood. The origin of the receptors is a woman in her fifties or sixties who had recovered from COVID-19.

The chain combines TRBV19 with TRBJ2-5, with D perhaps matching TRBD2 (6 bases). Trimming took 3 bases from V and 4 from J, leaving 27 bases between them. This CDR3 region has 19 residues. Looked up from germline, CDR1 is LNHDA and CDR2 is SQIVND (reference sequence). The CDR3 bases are TGTGCCAGTAGTATGACCTCACGTAGGAGGGGTAGGGAAGGAGAGACCCAGTACTTC. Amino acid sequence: CASSMTSRRRGREGETQYF.

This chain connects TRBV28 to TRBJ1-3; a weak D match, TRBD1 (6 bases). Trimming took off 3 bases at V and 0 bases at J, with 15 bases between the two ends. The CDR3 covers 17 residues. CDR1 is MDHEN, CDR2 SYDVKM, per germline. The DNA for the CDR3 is TGTGCCAGCAGTTTGGGGCAGGGGAGACTCTCTGGAAACACCATATATTTT. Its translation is CASSLGQGRLSGNTIYF. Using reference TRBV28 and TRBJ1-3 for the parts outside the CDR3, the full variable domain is DVKVTQSSRYLVKRTGEKVFLECVQDMDHENMFWYRQDPGLGLRLIYFSYDVKMKEKGDIPEGYSVSREKKERFSLILESASTNQTSMYLCASSLGQGRLSGNTIYFGEGSWLTVV.

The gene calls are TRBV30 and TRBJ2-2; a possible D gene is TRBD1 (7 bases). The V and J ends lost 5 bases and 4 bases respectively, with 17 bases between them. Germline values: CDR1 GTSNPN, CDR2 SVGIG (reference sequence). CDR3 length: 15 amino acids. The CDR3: CAWSEGALSTGELFF. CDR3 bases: TGTGCCTGGTCGGAGGGGGCGTTGTCCACCGGGGAGCTGTTTTTT.

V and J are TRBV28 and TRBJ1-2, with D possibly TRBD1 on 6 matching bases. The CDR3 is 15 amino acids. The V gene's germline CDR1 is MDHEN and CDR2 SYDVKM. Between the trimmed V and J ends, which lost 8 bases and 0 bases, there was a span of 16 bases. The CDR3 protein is CASRDNPGANYGYTF. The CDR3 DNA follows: TGTGCCAGCCGGGACAACCCCGGGGCTAACTATGGCTACACCTTC.

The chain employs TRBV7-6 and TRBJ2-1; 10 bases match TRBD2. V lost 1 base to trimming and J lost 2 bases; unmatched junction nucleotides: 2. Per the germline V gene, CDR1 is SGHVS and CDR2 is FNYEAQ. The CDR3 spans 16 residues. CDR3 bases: TGTGCCAGCAGCTTAGACCTAGCGGGGGCCTACAATGAGCAGTTCTTC. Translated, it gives CASSLDLAGAYNEQFF.

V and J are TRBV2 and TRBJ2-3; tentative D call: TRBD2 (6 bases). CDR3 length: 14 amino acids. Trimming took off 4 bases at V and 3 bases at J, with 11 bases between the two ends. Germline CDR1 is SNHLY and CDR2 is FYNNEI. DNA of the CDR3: TGTGCCAGCAGTGTCCGGGGGAGAACAGATACGCAGTATTTT. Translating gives CASSVRGRTDTQYF.

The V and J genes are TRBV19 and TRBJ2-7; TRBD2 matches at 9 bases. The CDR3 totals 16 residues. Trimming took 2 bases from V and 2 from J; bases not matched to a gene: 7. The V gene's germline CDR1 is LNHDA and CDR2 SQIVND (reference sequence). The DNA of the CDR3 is TGTGCCAGTAGTATAACCAGCGGGGGGCCGACCTACGAGCAGTACTTC. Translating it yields CASSITSGGPTYEQYF.

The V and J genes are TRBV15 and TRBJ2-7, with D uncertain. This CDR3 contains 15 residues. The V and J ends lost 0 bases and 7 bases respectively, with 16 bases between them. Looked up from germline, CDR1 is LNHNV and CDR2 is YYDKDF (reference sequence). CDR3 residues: CATSRDYLLVEEQYF. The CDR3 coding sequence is TGTGCCACCAGCAGAGACTACCTACTCGTGGAGGAGCAGTACTTC.